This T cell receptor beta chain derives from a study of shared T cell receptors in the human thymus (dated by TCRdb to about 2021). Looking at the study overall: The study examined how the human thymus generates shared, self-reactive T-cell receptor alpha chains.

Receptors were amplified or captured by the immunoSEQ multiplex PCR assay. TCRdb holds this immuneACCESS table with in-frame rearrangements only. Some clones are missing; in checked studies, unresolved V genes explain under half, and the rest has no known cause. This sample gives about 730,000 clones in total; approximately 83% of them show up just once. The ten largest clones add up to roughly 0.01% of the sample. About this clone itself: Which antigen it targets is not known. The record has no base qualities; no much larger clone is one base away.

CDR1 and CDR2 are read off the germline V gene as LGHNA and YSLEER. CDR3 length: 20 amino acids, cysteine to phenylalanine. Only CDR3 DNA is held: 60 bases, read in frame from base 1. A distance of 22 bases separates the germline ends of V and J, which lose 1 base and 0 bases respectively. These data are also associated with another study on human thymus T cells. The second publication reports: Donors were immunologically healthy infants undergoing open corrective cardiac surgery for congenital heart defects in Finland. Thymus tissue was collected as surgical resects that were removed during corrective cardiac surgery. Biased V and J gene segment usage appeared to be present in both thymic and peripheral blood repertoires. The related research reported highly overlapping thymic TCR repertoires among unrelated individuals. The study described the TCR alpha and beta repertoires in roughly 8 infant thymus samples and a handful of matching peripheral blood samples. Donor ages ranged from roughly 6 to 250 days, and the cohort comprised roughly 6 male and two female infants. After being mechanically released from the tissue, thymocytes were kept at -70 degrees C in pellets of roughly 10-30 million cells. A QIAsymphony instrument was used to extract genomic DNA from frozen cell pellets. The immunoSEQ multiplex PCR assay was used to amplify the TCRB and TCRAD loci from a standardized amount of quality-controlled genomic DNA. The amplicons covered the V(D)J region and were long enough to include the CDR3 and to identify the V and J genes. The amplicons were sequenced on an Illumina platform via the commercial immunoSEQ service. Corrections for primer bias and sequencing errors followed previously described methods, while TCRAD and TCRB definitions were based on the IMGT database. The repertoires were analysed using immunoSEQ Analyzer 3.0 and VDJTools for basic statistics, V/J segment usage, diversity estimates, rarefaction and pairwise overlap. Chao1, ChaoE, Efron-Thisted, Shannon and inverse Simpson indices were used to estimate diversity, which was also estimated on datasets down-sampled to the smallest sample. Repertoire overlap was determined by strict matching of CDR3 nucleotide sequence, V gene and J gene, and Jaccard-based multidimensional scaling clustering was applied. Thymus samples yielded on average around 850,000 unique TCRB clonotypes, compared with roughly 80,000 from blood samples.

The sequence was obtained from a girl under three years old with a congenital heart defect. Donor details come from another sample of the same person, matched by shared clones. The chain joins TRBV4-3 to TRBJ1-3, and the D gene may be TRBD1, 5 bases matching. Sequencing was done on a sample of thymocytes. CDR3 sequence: CASSQGRDLHLPRSGNTIYF. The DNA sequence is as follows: TGCGCCAGCAGCCAAGGCAGGGACTTACACCTCCCCCGCTCTGGAAACACCATATATTTT.